One sample yielded the 13 T cell receptor beta chains listed below, sequenced in a study of cytomegalovirus exposure and HLA in healthy donors. PCR primers comprised 60 Vbeta and 13 Jbeta primers. This table comes from immunoSEQ multiplex PCR, and its TCRdb copy is limited to in-frame clones, with some not included. The sample consists of 100,000 to 150,000 clones, less than 90% of them appearing once. The sequenced sample was PBMCs. These receptors originate from a man aged 18-30 years in good health and CMV-seropositive.

The chain couples TRBV29-1 to TRBJ1-2; D is undetermined. This CDR3 contains 12 residues. Germline CDR1 SQVTM, CDR2 ANQGSEA. Trimming removed 4 bases from V and 4 bases from J, with 10 bases in between. The CDR3 spells CSVVNSPYGYTF. In nucleotides, the CDR3 is TGCAGCGTTGTAAATTCCCCCTATGGCTACACCTTC.

The chain links TRBV27 to TRBJ2-2, with 8 bases aligning to TRBD1. The germline V gene encodes CDR1 MNHEY and CDR2 SMNVEV (reference sequence). The CDR3 extends over 16 amino acids. V shed 5 bases, J shed 2 bases, and the junction held 7 bases outside the gene matches. CDR3 sequence (DNA): TGTGCCAGCAGTGACAGACAGGGGCTAAACACCGGGGAGCTGTTTTTT. This gives the protein CASSDRQGLNTGELFF.

This chain connects TRBV7-9 to TRBJ2-1; 12 positions match TRBD2. The CDR3 loop spans 15 amino acids. Germline CDR1 reads SEHNR; CDR2 reads FQNEAQ (reference sequence). Germline trimming cut 5 bases from V and 4 bases from J; bases unmatched to any gene: 3. The CDR3 sequence is CASSPTSGGYNEQFF. The CDR3 region has the DNA TGTGCCAGCAGCCCCACTAGCGGGGGGTACAATGAGCAGTTCTTC. The full variable domain, its missing parts supplied by reference TRBV7-9 and TRBJ2-1, is DTGVSQNPRHKITKRGQNVTFRCDPISEHNRLYWYRQTLGQGPEFLTYFQNEAQLEKSRLLSDRFSAERPKGSFSTLEIQRTEQGDSAMYLCASSPTSGGYNEQFFGPGTRLTVL.

The V call is TRBV7-9, the J call TRBJ2-2; 7 bases match TRBD1. There are 14 residues in the CDR3. Germline CDR1 reads SEHNR; CDR2 reads FQNEAQ (reference sequence). After removal of 3 bases from V and 7 bases from J, the junction contained 5 bases not matched to a gene. The CDR3 loop reads CASSLDRFIGELFF. The CDR3 bases are TGTGCCAGCAGCTTGGACAGGTTCATCGGGGAGCTGTTTTTT.

The chain couples TRBV14 to TRBJ1-1; 8 bases are shared with TRBD1. V lost 1 base, J lost 11 bases, and 6 bases stayed unmatched. The CDR3 has 13 amino acids. CDR1 and CDR2 (germline): SGHDN, FVKESK. The CDR3 loop is CASSQGRTGRAFF. CDR3 DNA sequence: TGTGCCAGCAGCCAAGGTCGGACAGGGAGGGCTTTCTTT.

The chain links TRBV7-6 to TRBJ1-5, with TRBD1 identical over 12 bases. This CDR3 comprises 14 residues. CDR1 SGHVS and CDR2 FNYEAQ come from the germline V gene. With 4 bases clipped from V and 6 bases from J, the junction kept 1 base outside the gene matches. CDR3 loop: CASSSGQGAQPQHF. The DNA of the CDR3 is TGTGCCAGCAGCTCGGGACAGGGGGCTCAGCCCCAGCATTTT.

The V and J genes are TRBV18 and TRBJ1-5; D is uncertain. The CDR3 is 16 amino acids. Trimming cost V 1 base and J 1 base, with 11 bases left between them. Germline V gene lookup returns CDR1 KGHSH and CDR2 LQKENI. In DNA form, the CDR3 reads TGTGCCAGCTCACCACAGGGCGCGGGGAGCAATCAGCCCCAGCATTTT. It specifies CASSPQGAGSNQPQHF.

The rearrangement joins TRBV6-5 to TRBJ1-4; the match to TRBD1 covers 8 bases. The CDR3 runs 14 residues. J gave up 10 bases and V 2 bases, and 6 bases lay outside the gene matches. Germline V lookup: CDR1 MNHEY, CDR2 SVGAGI. CDR3 nucleotide sequence: TGTGCCAGCAGTTACGACAGGGGAGGTGGAAAACTGTTTTTT. Translation: CASSYDRGGGKLFF.

The V and J genes are TRBV11-2 and TRBJ2-7; 14 nucleotides align to TRBD2. Germline CDR1 SGHAT, CDR2 FQNNGV. This CDR3 has 18 amino acids. V gave up 0 bases and J gave up 4 bases; unmatched junction bases: 8. The CDR3 DNA reads TGTGCCAGCAGCTTAGACTTTGGACTAGCGGGGGGATCGTACGAGCAGTACTTC. Protein: CASSLDFGLAGGSYEQYF.

This sequence joins TRBV11-3 and TRBJ2-5; D gene ambiguous. Per the germline V gene, CDR1 is SGHNT and CDR2 is YENEEA. V lost 1 base and J 3 bases, leaving 15 bases between the germline ends. CDR3 length: 16 amino acids. The CDR3 is CASSLATARGKETQYF. In DNA, the CDR3 is TGTGCCAGCAGCTTAGCTACGGCGAGAGGAAAAGAGACCCAGTACTTC.

CDR3 protein: CASSLGAGPTDTQYF. DNA for the CDR3: TGTGCCAGCAGCTTAGGGGCAGGGCCCACAGATACGCAGTATTTT. The chain has TRBV11-2 and TRBJ2-3; tentatively, D is TRBD1 (5 bases). The germline V and J ends were trimmed by 1 base and 2 bases, with 10 bases remaining between them. Germline CDR1 reads SGHAT; CDR2 reads FQNNGV. The CDR3 contains 15 residues.

The rearrangement uses TRBV27 and TRBJ2-5, with D perhaps matching TRBD2 (6 bases). This CDR3 contains 15 residues. Per germline, CDR1 MNHEY and CDR2 SMNVEV (reference sequence). Trimming stripped 1 base from V and 2 bases from J, with 11 bases between. The CDR3 DNA follows: TGTGCCAGCAGTTTATTAAACGGGGGACAAGAGACCCAGTACTTC. This codes for CASSLLNGGQETQYF.

This clone has more than one count but fewer than ten. The rearrangement joins TRBV2 to TRBJ2-5; TRBD1 matches at 8 bases. Germline V gives CDR1 SNHLY, CDR2 FYNNEI. CDR3 length equals 14 residues. Losses at the gene ends were 9 bases for V and 5 bases for J; bases not matched to a gene: 11. CDR3 residues: CASSSQGARETQYF. CDR3 sequence (DNA): TGTGCCAGTTCCAGTCAGGGGGCTAGGGAGACCCAGTACTTC.